This T cell receptor beta chain was retrieved from a study of cytomegalovirus exposure and HLA in healthy donors. The CDR3 consists of 13 residues. CDR1 and CDR2 (germline): LNHDA, SQIVND (reference sequence). PCR primers comprised 60 Vbeta and 13 Jbeta primers. This table comes from immunoSEQ multiplex PCR, and its TCRdb copy is limited to in-frame clones, with some not included. The table counts about 160,000 clones; 1% to 1.5% lies in the top ten. Note on this clone: Its antigen is undetermined. Sequence at one end of the junction differs from germline and may be a read error.

Findings and caveats of the study: The classifier, whose performance was assessed in both the original and validation cohorts, reportedly diagnosed cytomegalovirus status with high specificity and sensitivity. It was taken for granted in presence/absence analyses that sequencing depth across donors was roughly uniform.

This chain links TRBV19 with TRBJ1-5; TRBD1 is a possible D gene (6 bases). Sequencing was performed on PBMCs. This clonotype was obtained from a woman aged 55-69 years in good health and CMV-seronegative. The CDR3 spells CASSRQDNPPQHF. The CDR3 nucleotides are TGTGCCAGTAGTCGACAGGACAATCCGCCCCAGCATTTT.